This TCR beta chain was documented in a study of response to subunit inactivated influenza vaccine. Overall study findings and caveats: T cells newly recruited by each seasonal influenza vaccination are few, the authors suggested.

Germline assignment: CDR1 SEHNR and CDR2 FQNEAQ (reference sequence). The CDR3 length is 14 residues. V shed 0 bases and J 7 bases; nucleotides not matched to a gene: 4. TCRdb passed the RT-PCR reads through MiXCR, listing each CDR3 protein once. The sample lists 300,000 to 350,000 distinct CDR3 sequences, approximately 21% occurring once. This clonotype was detected a few times. Its target is unknown. The chain uses TRBV7-9 and TRBJ1-2; 8 bases agree with TRBD1. The sample in question was PBMCs from blood, obtained less than 22 months after vaccination. The source is a man between 45 and 75 years old who received an inactivated influenza vaccine. The CDR3 DNA reads TGTGCCAGCAGCTTAGCGGGACAGGTTTCTGGCTACACCTTC. Amino acids: CASSLAGQVSGYTF.